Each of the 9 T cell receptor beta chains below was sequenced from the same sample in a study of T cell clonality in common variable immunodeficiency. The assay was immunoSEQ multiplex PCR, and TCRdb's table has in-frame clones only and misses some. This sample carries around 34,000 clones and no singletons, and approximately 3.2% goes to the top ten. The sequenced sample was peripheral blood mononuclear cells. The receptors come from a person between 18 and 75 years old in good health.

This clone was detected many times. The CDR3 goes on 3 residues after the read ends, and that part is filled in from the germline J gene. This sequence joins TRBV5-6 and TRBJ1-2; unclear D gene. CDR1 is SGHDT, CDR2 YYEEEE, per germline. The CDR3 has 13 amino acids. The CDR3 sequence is CASSLESLGGYTF. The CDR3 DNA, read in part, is TGTGCCAGCAGCTTGGAGTCTCTCGGGGGC.

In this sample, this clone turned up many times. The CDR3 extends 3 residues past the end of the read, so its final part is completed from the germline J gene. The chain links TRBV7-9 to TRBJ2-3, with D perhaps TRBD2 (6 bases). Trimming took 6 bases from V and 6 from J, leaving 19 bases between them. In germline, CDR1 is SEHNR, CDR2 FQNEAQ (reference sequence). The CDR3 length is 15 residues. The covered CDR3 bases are TGTGCCAGCAGTCCGGCGGGGCAAATCCGGGATACG. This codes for CASSPAGQIRDT. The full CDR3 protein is CASSPAGQIRDTQYF. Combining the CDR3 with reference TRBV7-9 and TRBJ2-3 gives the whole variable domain DTGVSQNPRHKITKRGQNVTFRCDPISEHNRLYWYRQTLGQGPEFLTYFQNEAQLEKSRLLSDRFSAERPKGSFSTLEIQRTEQGDSAMYLCASSPAGQIRDTQYFGPGTRLTVL.

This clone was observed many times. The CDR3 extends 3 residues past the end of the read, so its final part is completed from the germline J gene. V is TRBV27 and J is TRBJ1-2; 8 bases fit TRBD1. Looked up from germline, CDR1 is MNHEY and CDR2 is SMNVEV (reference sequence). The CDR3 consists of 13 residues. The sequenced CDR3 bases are TGTGCCAGCAGCTACCGTACAGGGGGAGGC. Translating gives CASSYRTGGG. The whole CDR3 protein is CASSYRTGGGYTF.

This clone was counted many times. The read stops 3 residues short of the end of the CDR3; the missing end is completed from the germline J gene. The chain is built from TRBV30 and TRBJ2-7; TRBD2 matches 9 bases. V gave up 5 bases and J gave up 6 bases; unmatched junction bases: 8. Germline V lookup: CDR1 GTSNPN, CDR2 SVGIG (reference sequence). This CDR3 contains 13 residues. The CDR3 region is CAWAVLAGSEQYF. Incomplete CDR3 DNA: TGTGCCTGGGCAGTCCTAGCGGGATCCGAG.

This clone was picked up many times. The CDR3 protein is CAISDGSGRQPDTQYF. The sequenced part of the CDR3 DNA is TGTGCCATCAGTGACGGGTCGGGGAGGCAACCAGATACG. The V call is TRBV10-3, the J call TRBJ2-3; possible D gene TRBD2, 6 bases. With the read ending 3 residues before the CDR3 end, the germline J gene is used to fill in that end. The length of the CDR3 is 16 residues. Trimming removed 3 bases from V and 4 bases from J, with 17 bases in between. Germline V gives CDR1 ENHRY, CDR2 SYGVKD.

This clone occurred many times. The CDR3 reads CSARAGTGAYEQYF. The CDR3 DNA, read in part, is TGCAGTGCTAGAGCTGGGACAGGAGCCTACGAG. The gene calls are TRBV20-1 and TRBJ2-7; TRBD1 aligns across 8 bases. The sequenced fragment ends 3 residues before the CDR3 boundary, so the rest is inferred from the germline J gene. This CDR3 spans 14 amino acids. Germline V lookup: CDR1 DFQATT, CDR2 SNEGSKA (reference sequence). J lost 2 bases, V lost 1 base, and 4 bases had no gene match.

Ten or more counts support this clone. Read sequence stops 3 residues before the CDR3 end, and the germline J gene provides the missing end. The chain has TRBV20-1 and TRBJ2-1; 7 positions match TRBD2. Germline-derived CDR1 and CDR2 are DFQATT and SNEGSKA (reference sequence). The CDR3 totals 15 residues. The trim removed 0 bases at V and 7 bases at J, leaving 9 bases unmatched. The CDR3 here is CSARDGRLAVNEQFF. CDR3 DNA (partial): TGCAGTGCTAGAGATGGTAGGCTAGCGGTGAATGAG.

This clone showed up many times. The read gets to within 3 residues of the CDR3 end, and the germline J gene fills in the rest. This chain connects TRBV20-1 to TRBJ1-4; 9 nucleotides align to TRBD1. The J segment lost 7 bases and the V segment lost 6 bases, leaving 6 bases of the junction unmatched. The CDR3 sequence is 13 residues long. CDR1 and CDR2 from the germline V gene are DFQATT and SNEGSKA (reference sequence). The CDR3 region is CSARQGDVEKLFF. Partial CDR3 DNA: TGCAGTGCAAGACAGGGGGACGTTGAAAAA.

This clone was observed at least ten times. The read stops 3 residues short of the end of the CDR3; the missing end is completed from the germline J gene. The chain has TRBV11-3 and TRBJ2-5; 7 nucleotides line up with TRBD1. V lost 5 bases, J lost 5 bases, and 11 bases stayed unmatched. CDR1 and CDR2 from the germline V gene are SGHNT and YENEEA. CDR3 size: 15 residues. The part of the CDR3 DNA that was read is TGTGCCAGCAGCCTCGGACAGGCCAAGGGGGAGACC. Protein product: CASSLGQAKGET. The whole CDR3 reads CASSLGQAKGETQYF. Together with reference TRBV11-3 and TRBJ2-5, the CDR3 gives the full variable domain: EAGVVQSPRYKIIEKKQPVAFWCNPISGHNTLYWYLQNLGQGPELLIRYENEEAVDDSQLPKDRFSAERLKGVDSTLKIQPAELGDSAVYLCASSLGQAKGETQYFGPGTRLLVL.